A selection of T cell receptor beta chains follows, all from one sample in a study of OX40 agonist ivuxolimab in advanced cancers. Sequencing was performed with immunoSEQ multiplex PCR; in TCRdb, only in-frame clones are kept and a portion is missing. In the table there are some 86,000 clones, about 90% of which are singletons. Here the sequenced sample was CD4+ or CD8+ T cells sorted from blood, taken in a trial of the OX40 agonist ivuxolimab. The receptors were gathered from an adult with an advanced solid tumor such as melanoma, head and neck, liver or kidney cancer. Both conserved end residues are part of each CDR3. Fields, in order: D gene, V gene, J gene, clone size, CDR3 protein, CDR3 DNA. The D gene is left open where the match is weak. Size tells how often a clone was seen (once, few, many) or the class of an expanded clone, and some rows leave it out.

TRBD1	TRBV19	TRBJ2-3	.	CASSTGTGASGTQYF	TGTGCCAGTAGTACCGGGACAGGAGCGAGCGGTACGCAGTATTTT
TRBD1	TRBV4-1	TRBJ2-3	.	CASRKWGDRGSDTQYF	TGCGCCAGCAGGAAGTGGGGGGACAGGGGCTCAGATACGCAGTATTTT
.	TRBV4-1	TRBJ2-7	.	CASSQDLTVSYEQYF	TGCGCCAGCAGCCAAGATCTGACCGTGTCCTACGAGCAGTACTTC
TRBD1	TRBV7-8	TRBJ1-2	.	CASSPDRTTNYGYTF	TGTGCCAGTAGCCCGGACAGGACTACTAACTATGGCTACACCTTC
.	TRBV7-9	TRBJ1-6	.	CASSLEPGWNSPLHF	TGTGCCAGCAGCTTAGAACCCGGGTGGAATTCACCCCTCCACTTT
.	TRBV5-1	TRBJ2-7	few	CASSPSGYEQYF	TGCGCCAGCTCCCCCTCGGGCTACGAGCAGTACTTC
TRBD1	TRBV11-1	TRBJ1-1	.	CASRPGSGGLDTEAFF	TGTGCCAGCAGACCCGGGTCAGGGGGCCTTGACACTGAAGCTTTCTTT
TRBD2	TRBV5-1	TRBJ2-7	.	CASSWFGTSDAYEQYF	TGCGCCAGCAGCTGGTTCGGGACTAGCGACGCCTACGAGCAGTACTTC
.	TRBV6-1	TRBJ2-5	.	CASSEAGLTTQYF	TGTGCCAGCAGTGAAGCCGGGTTGACAACCCAGTACTTC
.	TRBV4-1	TRBJ2-3	.	CASSQSRGADTDTQYF	TGCGCCAGCAGCCAATCGAGGGGGGCTGACACAGATACGCAGTATTTT
TRBD1	TRBV4-1	TRBJ1-1	.	CASSHGQGFEAFF	TGCGCCAGCAGCCATGGACAGGGGTTTGAAGCTTTCTTT
.	TRBV5-1	TRBJ1-1	.	CASSLFSNTEAFF	TGCGCCAGCAGCTTGTTCTCGAACACTGAAGCTTTCTTT
.	TRBV6-5	TRBJ1-1	.	CASRDRSLNTEAFF	TGTGCCAGCAGAGACAGGAGTTTGAACACTGAAGCTTTCTTT
TRBD1	TRBV5-1	TRBJ2-7	.	CASSWTLWGTGGYEQYF	TGCGCCAGCAGCTGGACTTTGTGGGGGACAGGGGGCTACGAGCAGTACTTC
TRBD1	TRBV27	TRBJ2-3	.	CASNSAGTGNTDTQYF	TGTGCCAGCAATTCGGCCGGGACAGGGAACACAGATACGCAGTATTTT
TRBD1	TRBV2	TRBJ1-5	once	CASSSIRTGVDQPQHF	TGTGCCAGCAGTTCAATTCGGACAGGGGTGGATCAGCCCCAGCATTTT
.	TRBV7-9	TRBJ1-5	.	CASSHQGSDQPQHF	TGTGCCAGCAGCCACCAGGGATCTGATCAGCCCCAGCATTTT
TRBD1	TRBV5-6	TRBJ1-2	.	CASSLSGTVYGYTF	TGTGCCAGCAGCTTGTCCGGGACAGTCTATGGCTACACCTTC
.	TRBV19	TRBJ2-3	.	CASSLTDTQYF	TGTGCCAGTAGCCTGACAGATACGCAGTATTTT
TRBD1	TRBV7-2	TRBJ2-7	.	CASSWMTGGEDEQYF	TGTGCCAGCAGTTGGATGACAGGGGGCGAAGACGAGCAGTACTTC